This T cell receptor (beta chain) was profiled in a study of shared clonotypes between healthy human individuals. Study context: Donor composition was a couple of women and a few men, aged 18 to 49. Study outcomes and limitations: Clonotype sharing among donors was thought likely to change with sequencing depth. Shared across a few donors were 4% to 5% of the naive CD4 clonotypes. There were few donors, and this limited the genetic and exposure-history diversity represented.

To note about this clone: The antigen remains undetermined.

The germline V gene has CDR1 MNHEY and CDR2 SMNVEV (reference sequence). The V end lost 4 bases, the J end lost 6 bases, and 18 bases lay between the germline ends. This CDR3 contains 15 residues. Repertoires were generated with immunoSEQ multiplex PCR, while TCRdb's copy carries only in-frame clones and drops some. Seen here are roughly 2,500,000 clones, approximately 93% observed once, and the top ten hold roughly 0.36%. Material: naive CD4+ T cells from PBMCs. Subset denoted: CD45RA+ positively selected. The origin of this receptor is a man between 18 and 29 years old in good health. Some clones in this sample may be carry-over from other donors' samples. The chain combines TRBV27 with TRBJ1-2, with D unclear. The DNA of the CDR3 is TGTGCCAGCAGTTCAATCGGGGTGGACGGCCATGGCTACACCTTC. Translating gives CASSSIGVDGHGYTF.